The T cell receptor (beta chain) under discussion was sequenced for a study of T cells in localized non-small cell lung cancer (dated by TCRdb to about 2020). In terms of the full investigation: The study examined T cell repertoires in hundreds of patients with early-stage NSCLC and compared tumors with uninvolved tumor-adjacent lungs. The cohort comprised roughly 220 treatment-naïve NSCLC patients with resected, localized lung tumors. NSCLC patients had a mean age of approximately 66 years, and 129 were male and around 99 female. The full study reports these points: A median of 57 of the top 100 tumor clones turned up in the paired uninvolved adjacent lung, and fewer than 35 of those clones also ranked among the top 100 of that same adjacent lung. Since the design was exploratory, TCR variables were selected using unadjusted p-values with no false-discovery rate correction. Uninvolved tumor-adjacent lung showed the highest T cell clonality, higher than tumor, which suggests more focused antigenic responses in the uninvolved tumor-adjacent lung. Because multi-region tumor sequencing was not performed, intratumor heterogeneity could not be ruled out. Higher blood T cell density associated with longer overall survival, while higher adjacent-lung clonality associated with shorter survival.

CDR3 length: 15 amino acids, cysteine to phenylalanine. This entry keeps only the CDR3 DNA: 45 bases, framed from base 1. CDR1 is given as SGHNT and CDR2 as YENEEA, both from the germline V gene. The germline ends are 13 bases apart after V is trimmed by 1 base and J by 4 bases. TCR beta CDR3 regions were sequenced from DNA using the immunoSEQ Assay. The authors processed their data as follows. To compute T cell density, TCR beta template counts were normalized to usable DNA, which was estimated by amplifying housekeeping genes. Using the preseqR package, richness was estimated by extrapolating to 120,000 templates for tissue samples and 400,000 templates for PBMC samples. Clonality was defined as one minus Pielou's evenness. Tissue-enriched TCRs were identified through differential abundance testing performed on productive amino-acid clonotypes, with a minimum total count of 5 and an alpha of 0.1. Repertoire overlap between compartments was quantified with the Jaccard Index and Morisita Overlap Index. GLIPH grouped TCR beta CDR3s together with public tetramer-defined viral CDR3s, and a viral motif had to include at least three viral sequences and show V-gene enrichment. The source is immuneACCESS, and TCRdb retained only in-frame sequences with V and J called. Part of the clones is not carried over; for the studies checked, unresolved V genes explain less than half of this, and the remainder is unexplained. V, J and clone size derive from that table, while D and trimming were established from the DNA sequence. Within this sample are fewer than 13,000 clones, with approximately 50% of them counted one time only. The ten top clones hold approximately 4.5% of the sample.

This clone was found many times. Its specific antigen is unknown. No much larger clone is present one base from it, and per-base qualities are unavailable. Sequenced material: lymph node tissue, taken before any cancer treatment. This sequence was found in a woman between 35 and 75 years old with stage II squamous cell lung carcinoma. Recombination connected TRBV11-3 to TRBJ1-1; matching of 5 bases hints at TRBD1 as the D gene. The nucleotides read TGTGCCAGCAGCTTAGGGGGCGGGGTGGCCACTGAAGCTTTCTTT. The translation is CASSLGGGVATEAFF. Supplemented by the reference TRBV11-3 and TRBJ1-1 proteins around the CDR3, the complete variable domain is EAGVVQSPRYKIIEKKQPVAFWCNPISGHNTLYWYLQNLGQGPELLIRYENEEAVDDSQLPKDRFSAERLKGVDSTLKIQPAELGDSAVYLCASSLGGGVATEAFFGQGTRLTVV.